This is a list of T cell receptor beta chains from one sample in a study of blood T cell repertoires in COVID-19. Data came from immunoSEQ multiplex PCR; TCRdb stores just in-frame clones and leaves some out. The table includes fewer than 450,000 clones, about 92% detected once. The material sequenced was PBMCs or T cells enriched from blood (not recorded which). These TCRs come from a man younger than 35 who had recovered from COVID-19. Each CDR3 is given with its conserved first and last residue. Fields, in order: V gene, CDR3 length, D gene, J gene, clone size, CDR3 protein, CDR3 DNA. A D gene is named only where the DNA matches it firmly. Clone size, where shown, is once, few, many, or a class for clones that have expanded.

v_gene: TRBV4-2; len: 15; d_gene: NA; j_gene: TRBJ1-1; abundance: NA; CDR3aa: CASSQDGAPDTEAFF; CDR3nt: TGTGCCAGCAGCCAAGATGGGGCCCCCGACACTGAAGCTTTCTTT
v_gene: TRBV27; len: 14; d_gene: NA; j_gene: TRBJ1-1; abundance: NA; CDR3aa: CASSQRGTDTEAFF; CDR3nt: TGTGCCAGCAGTCAGAGGGGGACGGACACTGAAGCTTTCTTT
v_gene: TRBV5-5; len: 15; d_gene: NA; j_gene: TRBJ1-6; abundance: NA; CDR3aa: CASSSQGIQNSPLHF; CDR3nt: TGTGCCAGCAGCTCGCAGGGGATTCAAAATTCACCCCTCCACTTT
v_gene: TRBV11-3; len: 16; d_gene: NA; j_gene: TRBJ2-2; abundance: once; CDR3aa: CASSDRRGWWTGELFF; CDR3nt: TGTGCCAGCAGCGACAGAAGGGGGTGGTGGACCGGGGAGCTGTTTTTT
v_gene: TRBV7-6; len: 15; d_gene: NA; j_gene: TRBJ1-1; abundance: NA; CDR3aa: CASSLASGEVAEAFF; CDR3nt: TGTGCCAGCAGCTTAGCTTCCGGGGAGGTGGCTGAAGCTTTCTTT
v_gene: TRBV12-5; len: 16; d_gene: TRBD2; j_gene: TRBJ2-3; abundance: NA; CDR3aa: CASGVGASGRTDTQYF; CDR3nt: TGTGCTAGTGGTGTGGGGGCTAGCGGGAGGACAGATACGCAGTATTTT
v_gene: TRBV2; len: 13; d_gene: NA; j_gene: TRBJ1-6; abundance: NA; CDR3aa: CASTQGPNSPLHF; CDR3nt: TGTGCCAGCACGCAGGGCCCTAATTCACCCCTCCACTTT
v_gene: TRBV9; len: 15; d_gene: TRBD1; j_gene: TRBJ1-3; abundance: NA; CDR3aa: CASSPTGGMWGTIYF; CDR3nt: TGTGCCAGCAGCCCGACAGGGGGAATGTGGGGCACCATATATTTT
v_gene: TRBV6-5; len: 13; d_gene: TRBD2; j_gene: TRBJ2-5; abundance: NA; CDR3aa: CASRRTSGETQYF; CDR3nt: TGTGCCAGCAGGAGGACTAGCGGGGAGACCCAGTACTTC
v_gene: TRBV18; len: 14; d_gene: TRBD1; j_gene: TRBJ1-5; abundance: NA; CDR3aa: CASSGTVPLRPQHF; CDR3nt: TGTGCCAGCTCAGGGACAGTCCCCCTAAGGCCCCAGCATTTT
v_gene: TRBV10-3; len: 11; d_gene: NA; j_gene: TRBJ1-1; abundance: NA; CDR3aa: CAISDRTEAFF; CDR3nt: TGTGCCATCAGTGACCGTACTGAAGCTTTCTTT
v_gene: TRBV6-5; len: 16; d_gene: NA; j_gene: TRBJ1-6; abundance: NA; CDR3aa: CASSYSIQRPYSPLHF; CDR3nt: TGTGCCAGCAGTTACTCGATTCAGCGGCCCTATTCACCCCTCCACTTT
v_gene: TRBV28; len: 13; d_gene: NA; j_gene: TRBJ2-4; abundance: NA; CDR3aa: CASIDGAKNIQYF; CDR3nt: TGTGCCAGCATCGACGGGGCCAAAAACATTCAGTACTTC
v_gene: TRBV5-4; len: 15; d_gene: TRBD1; j_gene: TRBJ2-1; abundance: NA; CDR3aa: CASSSGTGLYNEQFF; CDR3nt: TGTGCCAGCAGCTCAGGGACAGGGCTCTACAATGAGCAGTTCTTC
v_gene: TRBV28; len: 14; d_gene: TRBD1; j_gene: TRBJ1-4; abundance: NA; CDR3aa: CASSSTGWGEKLFF; CDR3nt: TGTGCCAGCAGTTCGACAGGGTGGGGTGAAAAACTGTTTTTT
v_gene: TRBV5-1; len: 14; d_gene: NA; j_gene: TRBJ2-1; abundance: NA; CDR3aa: CASSLALANNEQFF; CDR3nt: TGCGCCAGCAGCTTGGCCCTAGCCAACAATGAGCAGTTCTTC
v_gene: TRBV28; len: 15; d_gene: TRBD1; j_gene: TRBJ1-1; abundance: NA; CDR3aa: CASKGTATLNTEAFF; CDR3nt: TGTGCCAGCAAGGGGACAGCGACTCTGAACACTGAAGCTTTCTTT
v_gene: TRBV5-6; len: 15; d_gene: TRBD2; j_gene: TRBJ2-3; abundance: NA; CDR3aa: CASGSSGSRADTQYF; CDR3nt: TGTGCCAGCGGTTCTAGCGGGAGTCGAGCAGATACGCAGTATTTT
v_gene: TRBV5-8; len: 15; d_gene: NA; j_gene: TRBJ2-2; abundance: NA; CDR3aa: CASSLYRGLTGELFF; CDR3nt: TGTGCCAGCAGCTTGTACAGGGGACTCACCGGGGAGCTGTTTTTT
v_gene: TRBV5-1; len: 15; d_gene: NA; j_gene: TRBJ1-3; abundance: NA; CDR3aa: CASSLVHGDGNTIYF; CDR3nt: TGCGCCAGCAGCTTGGTGCATGGAGATGGAAACACCATATATTTT
v_gene: TRBV7-2; len: 16; d_gene: TRBD2; j_gene: TRBJ2-3; abundance: NA; CDR3aa: CASSLRFGGGAYTQYF; CDR3nt: TGTGCCAGCAGCTTACGTTTTGGCGGGGGGGCTTATACGCAGTATTTT
v_gene: TRBV5-1; len: 15; d_gene: NA; j_gene: TRBJ1-6; abundance: once; CDR3aa: CASSLEGESNSPLHF; CDR3nt: TGCGCCAGCAGCCTCGAGGGGGAGTCAAATTCACCCCTCCACTTT
v_gene: TRBV27; len: 14; d_gene: NA; j_gene: TRBJ1-2; abundance: once; CDR3aa: CASSLQGGNYGYTF; CDR3nt: TGTGCCAGCAGTTTACAGGGTGGGAACTATGGCTACACCTTC
v_gene: TRBV15; len: 15; d_gene: TRBD1; j_gene: TRBJ1-2; abundance: once; CDR3aa: CATSGDRGLGYGYTF; CDR3nt: TGTGCCACCAGTGGAGACAGGGGTTTAGGCTATGGCTACACCTTC
v_gene: TRBV11-2; len: 17; d_gene: NA; j_gene: TRBJ1-4; abundance: NA; CDR3aa: CASSPSRGRGGEGKLFF; CDR3nt: TGTGCCAGCAGCCCCTCCCGCGGTAGGGGAGGTGAGGGAAAACTGTTTTTT
v_gene: TRBV29-1; len: 16; d_gene: TRBD1; j_gene: TRBJ1-2; abundance: NA; CDR3aa: CSVDIRTGEYSYGYTF; CDR3nt: TGCAGCGTTGATATACGGACAGGGGAGTATAGCTATGGCTACACCTTC
v_gene: TRBV6-5; len: 15; d_gene: TRBD2; j_gene: TRBJ2-7; abundance: NA; CDR3aa: CASSLFGGRGYEQYF; CDR3nt: TGTGCCAGCAGCCTATTCGGGGGGAGGGGCTACGAGCAGTACTTC